This TCR beta chain was sequenced during a study of T cell changes during pregnancy in multiple sclerosis. This clone is medium-sized (0.01 to 0.1%) in the sample. Measured with immunoSEQ multiplex PCR; TCRdb has only the in-frame clones, and not every one. This table holds 20,000 to 25,000 clones, around nine tenths found once. Trimming stripped 8 bases from V and 0 bases from J, with 13 bases between. There are 14 residues in the CDR3. Germline V gives CDR1 MNHNS, CDR2 SASEGT. The input for sequencing was CD8+ T cells from peripheral blood mononuclear cells, taken in the second trimester of pregnancy. This receptor was taken from a female donor in good health, enrolled as a control in a pregnancy study. This rearrangement joins TRBV6-1 to TRBJ1-2; D is unresolved. Written as DNA, the CDR3 is TGTGCCAGCGGGGAGGGTACGGCTAACTATGGCTACACCTTC. Translation gives CASGEGTANYGYTF.